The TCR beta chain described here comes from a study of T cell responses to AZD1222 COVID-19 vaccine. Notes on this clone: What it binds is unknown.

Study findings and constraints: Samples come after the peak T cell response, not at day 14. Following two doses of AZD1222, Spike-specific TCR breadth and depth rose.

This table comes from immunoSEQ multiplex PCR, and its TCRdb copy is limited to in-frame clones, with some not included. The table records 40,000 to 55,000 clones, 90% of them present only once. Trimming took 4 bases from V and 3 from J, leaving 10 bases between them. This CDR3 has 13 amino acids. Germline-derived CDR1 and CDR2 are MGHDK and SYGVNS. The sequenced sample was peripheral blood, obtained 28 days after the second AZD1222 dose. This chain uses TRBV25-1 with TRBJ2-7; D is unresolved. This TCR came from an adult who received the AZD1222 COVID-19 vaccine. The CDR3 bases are TGTGCCAGCAGTGGCCACCGATTCTACGAGCAGTACTTC. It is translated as CASSGHRFYEQYF.